This TCR beta chain was captured by sequencing in a study of T cell repertoires in cytomegalovirus infection. Across the study: Through public TCR beta signatures, both CMV infection and matching HLA type were indicated. Study-level points and caveats: Public TCR beta family frequency separated CMV-and-HLA carriers, including in an independent cohort.

The CDR3 runs 15 residues. CDR1 is SGHVS, CDR2 FNYEAQ, per germline. Trimming cost V 5 bases and J 4 bases, with 14 bases left between them. As to this clonotype: The antigen is undetermined.

TCRdb independently ran MiXCR on the reads; one entry per CDR3 protein. The sample records approximately 74,000 distinct CDR3 sequences, 35% to 45% being singletons. Source: CD8+ T cells from cultured PBMCs, taken from culture after CMV antigen stimulation. The sequence was obtained from a human donor in good health (CMV status not recorded). Some clones in this sample may be carry-over from other donors' samples. This chain uses TRBV7-6 with TRBJ2-2; weak D call: TRBD1 (5 bases). The chain's CDR3 is CASSQTGPGTGELFF. Here the CDR3 DNA reads TGTGCCAGCAGCCAAACAGGTCCAGGCACCGGGGAGCTGTTTTTT. Looking up the rest from reference TRBV7-6 and TRBJ2-2 gives the full variable domain: GAGVSQSPRYKVTKRGQDVALRCDPISGHVSLYWYRQALGQGPEFLTYFNYEAQQDKSGLPNDRFSAERPEGSISTLTIQRTEQRDSAMYRCASSQTGPGTGELFFGEGSRLTVL.